The 10 T cell receptor beta chains given below trace back to one sample, sequenced in a study of CD8+ T cells in alopecia areata. Following RNA extraction, reverse transcription yielded cDNA that acted as the sequencing template. Clones were sequenced by immunoSEQ multiplex PCR, and TCRdb holds only the in-frame ones, with some missing. The data show 110,000 or so clones, with 55% to 75% seen just once and 20% held by the top ten. The sequenced sample consisted of CD8+ T cells sorted from blood. All receptors derive from a human donor in good health.

The chain recombines TRBV5-1 with TRBJ1-6; D gene uncertain. V shed 3 bases and J shed 7 bases, with 14 bases lying between them. Germline loops: CDR1 SGHRS, CDR2 YFSETQ. The CDR3 runs to 15 residues. The CDR3 here is CASSYWAGENSPLHF. CDR3 sequence (DNA): TGCGCCAGCAGCTACTGGGCAGGAGAAAATTCACCCCTCCACTTT.

The CDR3 DNA sequence: TGCAGCGTTGGGGAGCGGGGGAGCACAGATACGCAGTATTTT. It is translated as CSVGERGSTDTQYF. V and J are TRBV29-1 and TRBJ2-3, with 8 bases identical to TRBD2. Germline trimming cut 4 bases from V and 0 bases from J; bases unmatched to any gene: 3. This CDR3 region has 14 residues. CDR1 is SQVTM and CDR2 is ANQGSEA in the germline V gene.

This chain uses TRBV6-6 with TRBJ2-3, with D perhaps TRBD1 or TRBD2 (5 bases each). The CDR3 has 13 residues. V was clipped by 6 bases and J by 3 bases, with 10 bases between them. The germline CDR1 and CDR2 sequences are MNHNY and SVGAGI (reference sequence). The CDR3 loop reads CASRGPRTDTQYF. CDR3 DNA: TGTGCCAGCAGGGGACCCCGTACAGATACGCAGTATTTT.

V and J are TRBV13 and TRBJ2-3; no firm D call. Germline loops: CDR1 PRHDT, CDR2 FYEKMQ (reference sequence). With 5 bases removed from V and 3 bases from J, the gap between germline ends came to 15 bases. The CDR3 runs to 15 residues. CDR3 nucleotides: TGTGCCAGCAGCCTATCCTCCTTAGCTACAGATACGCAGTATTTT. Its protein product is CASSLSSLATDTQYF.

CDR3 amino acids: CSVGSESPSGGRELFF. The CDR3 DNA follows: TGCAGCGTTGGTAGTGAATCTCCTAGCGGGGGCCGGGAGCTGTTTTTT. V and J are TRBV29-1 and TRBJ2-2; TRBD2 agrees at 10 bases. This CDR3 is built from 16 residues. Germline V gene lookup returns CDR1 SQVTM and CDR2 ANQGSEA. Trimming cost V 4 bases and J 9 bases; bases outside gene matches: 14.

This chain uses TRBV6-5 with TRBJ2-3; 10 bases fit TRBD2. Trimming at V came to 2 bases and at J to 5 bases, leaving 4 bases not matched to a gene. This CDR3 comprises 15 residues. CDR1 MNHEY and CDR2 SVGAGI come from the germline V gene. The DNA for the CDR3 is TGTGCCAGCAGTTACAGCGGGGGGGCCGGAGATACGCAGTATTTT. It encodes CASSYSGGAGDTQYF.

The genes are TRBV29-1 and TRBJ1-1, with D unresolved. The CDR3 spans 11 residues. Germline V gives CDR1 SQVTM, CDR2 ANQGSEA. Trimming removed 6 bases from V and 11 bases from J, with 16 bases in between. The CDR3, as DNA: TGCAGCGTGGTAGAGGACCGGGAGGCTTTCTTT. As protein: CSVVEDREAFF.

The CDR3, as DNA: TGTGCCAGCAGCCAGGGGGCCGGTGGCTACACCTTC. Residues: CASSQGAGGYTF. The chain joins TRBV9 to TRBJ1-2; 8 bases line up with TRBD1. CDR3 length: 12 amino acids. The V segment lost 4 bases and the J segment 7 bases; nucleotides outside the gene matches: 3. Germline V gives CDR1 SGDLS, CDR2 YYNGEE.

V is TRBV15 and J is TRBJ1-4; 7 positions match TRBD1. Germline V lookup: CDR1 LNHNV, CDR2 YYDKDF (reference sequence). The CDR3 is made up of 14 amino acids. Trimming cost V 3 bases and J 8 bases; bases outside gene matches: 6. CDR3 in amino acids: CATSSRDSLEKLFF. The CDR3 nucleotides read TGTGCCACCAGCAGCCGGGACAGCCTCGAAAAACTGTTTTTT.

V is TRBV6-5 and J is TRBJ2-7; maybe TRBD2 (6 bases). The CDR3 runs to 13 residues. Germline CDR1 reads MNHEY; CDR2 reads SVGAGI. V was pared by 6 bases and J by 5 bases, with 14 bases between. DNA of the CDR3: TGTGCCAGCAGCCCCCGGGGGATCAACGAGCAGTACTTC. This encodes CASSPRGINEQYF.